The clone carrying this T cell receptor (beta chain) was counted many times. Its target is unknown. This record belongs to a study of T cell repertoires in cytomegalovirus infection. Overall study: Indicated by public TCR beta signatures were CMV infection and matching HLA type.

Overall study findings and caveats: Carriers of CMV plus the relevant HLA were identified by cumulative public TCR beta family frequency. There were HLA-C-restricted CMV-specific TCR beta clonotypes dominating the ex vivo response.

Germline V gene lookup returns CDR1 SGHVS and CDR2 FQNEAQ. Trimming pared 5 bases from V and 3 bases from J, leaving 16 bases between. The length of the CDR3 is 16 residues. TCRdb called the reads again in MiXCR, with one record for every CDR3 protein. This sample has tens of thousands of distinct CDR3 sequences; about a third occur once, and the top ten carry roughly two thirds. The chain is built from TRBV7-8 and TRBJ1-4; D uncertain. Sequencing input: PBMCs, sequenced either directly or after in vitro stimulation (not recorded which). The receptor was isolated from a human donor in good health (CMV status not recorded). Some clones in this sample may be carry-over from other donors' samples. This CDR3 reads CASSPVGGRPNEKLFF. For the CDR3, the DNA is TGTGCCAGCAGCCCTGTGGGAGGCCGGCCTAATGAAAAACTGTTTTTT.